Listed here are 6 T cell receptor beta chains from one sample, sequenced in a study of T cell repertoires in cytomegalovirus infection (dated by TCRdb to about 2019). The reads were generated on an Illumina HiSeq 1500. Using fastp at Q25 and MiXCR, TCRdb reprocessed the public reads and kept productive beta chains. Entries are consolidated by CDR3 protein sequence, retaining the most common genes and DNA. The sample profile shows approximately 630,000 distinct CDR3 sequences; around 24% of them were found once. The top ten clones comprise 7.5% to 9% of the sample. The specimen was CD8+ T cells from PBMCs. Every receptor here comes from a human donor in good health (CMV status not recorded). Some clones in this sample may be carry-over from other donors' samples.

This clonotype appeared a few times. The V call is TRBV28, the J call TRBJ2-6; maybe TRBD2 (5 bases). CDR1 MDHEN and CDR2 SYDVKM come from the germline V gene. V gave up 7 bases and J gave up 8 bases, with 15 bases separating them. This CDR3 comprises 14 residues. The CDR3 sequence is CASTLEAGSNVLTF. CDR3 coding DNA: TGTGCCAGCACCCTAGAGGCGGGTTCCAACGTCCTGACTTTC.

The chain carries TRBV2 and TRBJ1-5; the D is unclear. V was shortened by 8 bases and J by 2 bases, with 16 bases between the two germline ends. This CDR3 comprises 15 residues. Looked up from germline, CDR1 is SNHLY and CDR2 is FYNNEI. The CDR3 here is CASGREVVGNQPQHF. The CDR3 nucleotides read TGTGCCAGCGGAAGGGAGGTAGTGGGCAATCAGCCCCAGCATTTT. The variable domain in full, completed from reference TRBV2 and TRBJ1-5, reads EPEVTQTPSHQVTQMGQEVILRCVPISNHLYFYWYRQILGQKVEFLVSFYNNEISEKSEIFDDQFSVERPDGSNFTLKIRSTKLEDSAMYFCASGREVVGNQPQHFGDGTRLSIL.

This clonotype was seen a handful of times. The chain links TRBV27 to TRBJ2-7, with 8 bases that match TRBD1. The germline V gene has CDR1 MNHEY and CDR2 SMNVEV (reference sequence). The CDR3 runs 17 residues. J was trimmed by 0 bases and V by 0 bases; bases with no gene match: 7. The CDR3 reads CASSLSSGDRTSYEQYF. DNA for the CDR3: TGTGCCAGCAGTTTATCGTCCGGGGACAGGACCTCCTACGAGCAGTACTTC.

This clonotype was seen ten or more times. V gene TRBV10-1 combines with J gene TRBJ2-1, with 7 bases lining up with TRBD2. From germline, CDR1 is WNHNN and CDR2 SYGVQD (reference sequence). This CDR3 region has 13 residues. V lost 4 bases, J lost 6 bases, and 3 bases stayed unmatched. CDR3 protein: CASSAGGGNEQFF. The DNA of the CDR3 is TGCGCCAGCAGTGCCGGCGGGGGCAATGAGCAGTTCTTC.

The chain joins TRBV28 to TRBJ2-3; TRBD2 matches at 8 bases. Per the germline V gene, CDR1 is MDHEN and CDR2 is SYDVKM. After removal of 5 bases from V and 6 bases from J, the junction contained 7 bases not matched to a gene. There are 14 residues in the CDR3. The DNA for the CDR3 is TGTGCCAGCAGTACTCTAGCGGGCAGGGATACGCAGTATTTT. This encodes CASSTLAGRDTQYF.

The J gene is TRBJ2-7, the V gene TRBV2; the D is unclear. Germline assignment: CDR1 SNHLY and CDR2 FYNNEI. The CDR3 runs 13 residues. DNA of the CDR3: TGTGCCAGCAGTGAAGCTTACTCCTACGAGCAGTGCGTC. Protein product: CASSEAYSYEQCV.